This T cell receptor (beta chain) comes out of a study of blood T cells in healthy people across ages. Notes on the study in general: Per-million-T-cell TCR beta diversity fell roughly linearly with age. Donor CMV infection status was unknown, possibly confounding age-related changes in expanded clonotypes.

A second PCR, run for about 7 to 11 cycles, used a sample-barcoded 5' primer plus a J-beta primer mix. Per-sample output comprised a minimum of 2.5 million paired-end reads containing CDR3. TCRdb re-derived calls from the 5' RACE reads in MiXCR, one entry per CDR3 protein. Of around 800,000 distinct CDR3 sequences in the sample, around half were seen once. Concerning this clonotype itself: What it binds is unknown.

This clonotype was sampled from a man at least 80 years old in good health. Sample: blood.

As DNA, the CDR3 is TGTGCCAGCCCTTCGGGACGAGCGGGAGATAGAAACACAGATACGCAGTATTTT. Protein sequence: CASPSGRAGDRNTDTQYF. The gene calls are TRBV28 and TRBJ2-3; 8 bases are a match to TRBD2. The ends lost 8 bases at V and 2 bases at J; junction bases unmatched: 18. Germline CDR1 and CDR2: MDHEN and SYDVKM. The CDR3 runs to 18 residues.